This is a list of T cell receptor beta chains from one sample in a study of T cells in Graves' hyperthyroidism and ophthalmopathy. Via MiXCR, TCRdb re-called the multiplex PCR reads, giving one row per CDR3 protein. Here the sample spans approximately 370,000 distinct CDR3 sequences, 17% being singletons. The sequenced sample consisted of blood. These receptors all come from a woman aged 25 to 45 with Graves' hyperthyroidism that later progressed to Graves' ophthalmopathy. Each CDR3 is given without its conserved first and last residue. The order of the fields is J gene, V gene, CDR3 protein.

J: TRBJ2-7; V: TRBV27; CDR3: ASRDTGGREQY
J: TRBJ2-7; V: TRBV6-1; CDR3: ASSDRFDTYEQY
J: TRBJ2-7; V: TRBV5-1; CDR3: ASSPSLRVGEQY
J: TRBJ2-7; V: TRBV27; CDR3: ASSSPGLLIYEQY
J: TRBJ2-7; V: TRBV6-6; CDR3: ASSYDYFYEQY
J: TRBJ1-5; V: TRBV7-2; CDR3: ASSSSVSPNQPQH
J: TRBJ1-4; V: TRBV14; CDR3: ASSQETGPSTNEKLF
J: TRBJ2-3; V: TRBV27; CDR3: ASSSFGTDTQY
J: TRBJ1-4; V: TRBV3-1; CDR3: ASSQDQRHSGVNEKLF
J: TRBJ2-4; V: TRBV27; CDR3: ASSQDPGVAKNIQY
J: TRBJ2-5; V: TRBV6-1; CDR3: ASSSGLTETQY
J: TRBJ2-1; V: TRBV24-1; CDR3: ATSDPGRGLSYNEQF
J: TRBJ1-1; V: TRBV30; CDR3: AWSPTDTEAF
J: TRBJ2-3; V: TRBV20-1; CDR3: SAEGGLAGTDTQY
J: TRBJ1-4; V: TRBV27; CDR3: ASSFGGTNEKLF
J: TRBJ1-2; V: TRBV2; CDR3: ASSEALGTAPNYGYT
J: TRBJ1-2; V: TRBV5-4; CDR3: ASSSPTGTADYGYT
J: TRBJ1-1; V: TRBV12-3/TRBV12-4; CDR3: ASSLSPDTTEAF
J: TRBJ2-3; V: TRBV2; CDR3: ASSEGGGTGRRTDTQY
J: TRBJ2-7; V: TRBV29-1; CDR3: SVVAQSPHEQY
J: TRBJ2-3; V: TRBV2; CDR3: ASSEAALALTDTQY
J: TRBJ1-2; V: TRBV15; CDR3: ATSLGPRGYT
J: TRBJ1-6; V: TRBV30; CDR3: AWSVGGQNSPLH
J: TRBJ2-7; V: TRBV15; CDR3: ATSRQGLAGVAYEQY
J: TRBJ1-2; V: TRBV20-1; CDR3: SARSRSSNYGYT
J: TRBJ1-1; V: TRBV7-9; CDR3: ASSLSGQGVPGNTEAF
J: TRBJ2-7; V: TRBV20-1; CDR3: SARKQGDEQY
J: TRBJ2-1; V: TRBV27; CDR3: ASSPRTSGFNEQF
J: TRBJ2-3; V: TRBV20-1; CDR3: SANPGLAGVSTDTQY
J: TRBJ1-1; V: TRBV28; CDR3: ASSLWDLEFGALNTEAF
J: TRBJ2-7; V: TRBV7-9; CDR3: ASSPPGHAYEQY
J: TRBJ2-5; V: TRBV7-9; CDR3: ASSLGEGQY
J: TRBJ1-1; V: TRBV19; CDR3: ASSRWTGEGFLNTEAF
J: TRBJ2-5; V: TRBV19; CDR3: ASQSDRGIGETQY
J: TRBJ2-2; V: TRBV5-6; CDR3: ASSVGGELF
J: TRBJ1-3; V: TRBV18; CDR3: ASSTGTRRLSGNTIY
J: TRBJ2-3; V: TRBV28; CDR3: ASSFRDYPPDTQY
J: TRBJ2-3; V: TRBV9; CDR3: ASSVDAGYPDTQY
J: TRBJ2-7; V: TRBV28; CDR3: ASSFLSFRTGSYEQY
J: TRBJ2-2; V: TRBV6-1; CDR3: ASSSGQGVVYTGELF
J: TRBJ2-7; V: TRBV18; CDR3: ASSPPYSSYEQY
J: TRBJ1-6; V: TRBV5-1; CDR3: ASGDSPESSYNSPLH
J: TRBJ1-3; V: TRBV10-3; CDR3: AIGGTESSGNTIY
J: TRBJ2-6; V: TRBV5-1; CDR3: ASSLVESGANVLT
J: TRBJ1-4; V: TRBV11-2; CDR3: ASSPRGVGEEKLF
J: TRBJ1-6; V: TRBV7-2; CDR3: ASSLVWGSNSPLH
J: TRBJ2-7; V: TRBV6-1; CDR3: ASIRGNEQY
J: TRBJ2-2; V: TRBV28; CDR3: ASSFDNTGELF